The clone carrying this TCR beta chain has ten or more counts. One entry per CDR3 protein results from TCRdb running MiXCR on the 5' RACE reads. The table shows 70,000 to 85,000 distinct CDR3 sequences, with 9.5% to 15% occurring only once. Germline V gene data show CDR1 as SNHLY and CDR2 as FYNNEI. The CDR3 length is 14 residues. The V and J ends lost 8 bases and 4 bases respectively, with 17 bases between them. This specimen belongs to a study of early T cells in non-severe SARS-CoV-2 infection. Sequenced material: whole blood, taken at baseline. The sequence was obtained from an adult who was a healthcare worker with PCR-confirmed SARS-CoV-2 infection or an uninfected control (not recorded which). The donor label of this sample is uncertain. V and J are TRBV2 and TRBJ2-5; possibly TRBD1 or TRBD2 for D (5 bases each). The CDR3 sequence: CASSLRSGGETQYF. The CDR3 nucleotides are TGTGCCAGCTCGCTCCGAAGTGGGGGAGAGACCCAGTACTTC.